This T cell receptor (beta chain) was documented in a study of blood T cell repertoires in COVID-19. About the research overall: T cells, B-cell-depleted T cells, or PBMCs supplied cDNA or gDNA.

Only one count was recorded for this clone. In the study's own analysis: From reference gene primer amplification, estimates of nucleated cell counts were derived. The assay was immunoSEQ multiplex PCR, and TCRdb's table has in-frame clones only and misses some. V and J calls and clone size come straight from that table; D and trimming were deduced from the DNA. The data contain 250,000 to 350,000 clones, about 80% of them singletons. CDR1 is LNHDA and CDR2 is SQIVND in the germline V gene (reference sequence). This CDR3 contains 15 residues. Trimming took 0 bases from V and 0 from J, leaving 8 bases between them.

Sequencing used peripheral blood. The clonotype originates from an older person with COVID-19, enrolled during active disease. This chain connects TRBV19 to TRBJ1-1; D unclear. The CDR3: CASSIDTGMNTEAFF. CDR3 bases: TGTGCCAGTAGTATAGATACCGGGATGAACACTGAAGCTTTCTTT.